The present T cell receptor (beta chain) was sequenced within a study of regulatory T cells in long-lasting Graves disease. The time point denotes: newly diagnosed GD, antithyroid drugs for less than 3 months. PBMC RNA was the source of the TCR library. In building TCR beta libraries, iRepertoire HTBI primers were used together with Arm-PCR of CDR3 regions. Original methodology: The identification of about 68 TRBV and over eleven TRBJ segments was made across samples. TCRdb fed the multiplex PCR reads into MiXCR, producing one record per CDR3 protein. Here the V and J calls rest on TCRdb's processing, not on the authors' analysis. The sample shows 540,000 or so distinct CDR3 sequences, approximately 12% of them seen only once. This clonotype has a count of ten or more. The same data also went into a second study, on T cells in Graves' hyperthyroidism and ophthalmopathy. As that report states: Researchers found most expanded thyroid clonotypes above 0.001 in blood as well.

The sequencing used peripheral blood mononuclear cells (PBMCs), collected at new diagnosis, from a patient treated with antithyroid drugs. The sequence derives from a man younger than 40 with Graves disease.

The CDR3 reads CASSIMGGNQPQHF. The CDR3 nucleotides are TGTGCCAGTAGTATAATGGGGGGTAATCAGCCCCAGCATTTT. The genes are TRBV19 and TRBJ1-5; D may be TRBD1 (5 bases). The CDR3 covers 14 residues. Trimming pared 2 bases from V and 4 bases from J, leaving 9 bases between. The germline V gene encodes CDR1 LNHDA and CDR2 SQIVND (reference sequence).